The T cell receptor beta chain described here comes from a study of T cells in women clearing cervical HPV infection. The CDR3 consists of 14 residues. Germline-derived CDR1 and CDR2 are SGHRS and YFSETQ. V dropped 3 bases and J dropped 5; count of bases not matched to a gene: 5. Repertoires were generated with immunoSEQ multiplex PCR, while TCRdb's copy carries only in-frame clones and drops some. This table holds over 20,000 clones. In the case of this clone: With the read ending 3 residues before the CDR3 end, the germline J gene is used to fill in that end.

The sample taken for sequencing was blood buffy coat. This TCR came from a woman aged 18-70 years with a cervical HPV16 infection that either progressed to CIN3+ or cleared (not recorded which). The chain has TRBV5-1 and TRBJ2-5, with 9 nucleotides matching TRBD2. The DNA read from the CDR3 is TGCGCCAGCAGCTCTAGCGGGACGGGTGAGACC. It translates to CASSSSGTGET. The full-length CDR3 reads as CASSSSGTGETQYF.